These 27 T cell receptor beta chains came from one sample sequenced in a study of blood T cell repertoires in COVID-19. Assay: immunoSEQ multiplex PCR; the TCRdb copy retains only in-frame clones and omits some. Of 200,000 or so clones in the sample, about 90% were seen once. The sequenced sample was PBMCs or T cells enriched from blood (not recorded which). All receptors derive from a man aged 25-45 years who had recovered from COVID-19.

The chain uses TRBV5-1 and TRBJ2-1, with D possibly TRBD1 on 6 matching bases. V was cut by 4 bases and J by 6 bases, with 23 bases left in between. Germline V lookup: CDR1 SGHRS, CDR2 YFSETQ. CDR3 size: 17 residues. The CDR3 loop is CASSPIIKGEPGNEQFF. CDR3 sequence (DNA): TGCGCCAGCAGCCCCATAATAAAGGGGGAACCGGGCAATGAGCAGTTCTTC.

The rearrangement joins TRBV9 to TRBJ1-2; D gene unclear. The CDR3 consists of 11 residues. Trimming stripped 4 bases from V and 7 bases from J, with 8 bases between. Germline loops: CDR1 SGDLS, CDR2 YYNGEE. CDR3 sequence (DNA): TGTGCCAGCAGCCCCGGGTCTGGCTACACCTTC. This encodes CASSPGSGYTF.

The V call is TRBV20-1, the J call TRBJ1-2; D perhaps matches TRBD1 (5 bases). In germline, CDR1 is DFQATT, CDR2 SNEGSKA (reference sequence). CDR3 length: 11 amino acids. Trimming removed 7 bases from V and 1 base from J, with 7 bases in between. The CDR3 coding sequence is TGCAGTGTAGGGGATAACTATGGCTACACCTTC. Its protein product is CSVGDNYGYTF.

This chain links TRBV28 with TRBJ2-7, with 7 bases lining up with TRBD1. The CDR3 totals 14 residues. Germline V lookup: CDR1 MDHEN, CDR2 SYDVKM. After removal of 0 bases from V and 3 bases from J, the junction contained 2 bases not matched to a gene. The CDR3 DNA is TGTGCCAGCAGTTTATGGACAGGGAACTACGAGCAGTACTTC. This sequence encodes CASSLWTGNYEQYF.

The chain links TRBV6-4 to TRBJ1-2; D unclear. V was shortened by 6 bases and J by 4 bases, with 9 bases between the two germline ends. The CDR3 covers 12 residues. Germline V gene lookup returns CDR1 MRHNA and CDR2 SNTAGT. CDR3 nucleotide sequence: TGTGCCAGCAGCAGACTGGGCTATGGCTACACCTTC. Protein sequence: CASSRLGYGYTF.

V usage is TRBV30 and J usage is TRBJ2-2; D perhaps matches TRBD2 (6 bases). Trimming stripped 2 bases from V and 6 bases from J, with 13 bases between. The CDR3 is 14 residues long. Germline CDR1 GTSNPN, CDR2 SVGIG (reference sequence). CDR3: CAWSWGDRAGELFF. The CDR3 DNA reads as TGTGCCTGGAGTTGGGGGGACCGGGCCGGGGAGCTGTTTTTT. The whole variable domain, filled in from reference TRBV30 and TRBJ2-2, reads SQTIHQWPATLVQPVGSPLSLECTVEGTSNPNLYWYRQAAGRGLQLLFYSVGIGQISSEVPQNLSASRPQDRQFILSSKKLLLSDSGFYLCAWSWGDRAGELFFGEGSRLTVL.

The CDR3 sequence: CASSYSVRAIPYEQYF. The CDR3, as DNA: TGTGCCAGCAGTTACTCGGTCAGGGCGATTCCCTACGAGCAGTACTTC. The rearrangement joins TRBV6-8 to TRBJ2-7; D is perhaps TRBD1 (5 bases). The CDR3 contains 16 residues. Trimming removed 0 bases from V and 2 bases from J, with 14 bases in between. Germline CDR1 is MNHGY and CDR2 is SAAAGT.

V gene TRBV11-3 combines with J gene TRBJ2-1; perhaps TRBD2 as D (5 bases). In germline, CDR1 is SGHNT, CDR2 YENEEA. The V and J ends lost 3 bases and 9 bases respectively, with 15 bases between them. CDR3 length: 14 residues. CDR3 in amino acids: CASSFGLPRGEQFF. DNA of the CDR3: TGTGCCAGCAGCTTTGGGCTCCCCCGGGGTGAGCAGTTCTTC.

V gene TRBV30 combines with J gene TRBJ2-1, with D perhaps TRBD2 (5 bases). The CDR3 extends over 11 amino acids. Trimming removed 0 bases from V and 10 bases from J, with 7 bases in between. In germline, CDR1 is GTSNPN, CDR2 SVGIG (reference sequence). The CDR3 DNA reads TGTGCCTGGAGTGTAATAGCGGAGCAGTTCTTC. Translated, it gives CAWSVIAEQFF.

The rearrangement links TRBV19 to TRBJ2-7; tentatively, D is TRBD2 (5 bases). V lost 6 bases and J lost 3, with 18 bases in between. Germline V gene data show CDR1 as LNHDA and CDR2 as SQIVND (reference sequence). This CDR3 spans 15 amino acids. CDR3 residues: CASSLRPGMNYEQYF. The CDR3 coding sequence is TGTGCCAGTAGCCTAAGGCCCGGGATGAACTACGAGCAGTACTTC.

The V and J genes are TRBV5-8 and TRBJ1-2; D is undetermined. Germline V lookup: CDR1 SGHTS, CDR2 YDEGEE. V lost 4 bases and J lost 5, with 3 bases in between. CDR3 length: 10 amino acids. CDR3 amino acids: CASSPYGYTF. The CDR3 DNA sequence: TGTGCCAGCAGCCCTTATGGCTACACCTTC.

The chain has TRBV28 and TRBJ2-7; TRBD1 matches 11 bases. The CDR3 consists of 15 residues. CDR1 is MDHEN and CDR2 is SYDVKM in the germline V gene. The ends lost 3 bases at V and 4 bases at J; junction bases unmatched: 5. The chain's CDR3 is CASSFPGQGAYEQYF. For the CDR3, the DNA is TGTGCCAGCAGTTTCCCAGGACAGGGGGCTTACGAGCAGTACTTC.

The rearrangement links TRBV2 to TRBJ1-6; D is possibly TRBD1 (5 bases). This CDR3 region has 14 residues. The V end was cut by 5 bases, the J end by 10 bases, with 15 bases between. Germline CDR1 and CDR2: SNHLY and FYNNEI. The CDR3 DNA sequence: TGTGCCAGCAGTTTACAGGAGAACCTCTCACCCCTCCACTTT. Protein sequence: CASSLQENLSPLHF.

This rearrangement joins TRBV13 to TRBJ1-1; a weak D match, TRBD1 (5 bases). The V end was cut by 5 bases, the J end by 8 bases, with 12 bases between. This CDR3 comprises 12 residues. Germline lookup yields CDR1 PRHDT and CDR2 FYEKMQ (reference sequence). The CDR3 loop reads CASSPRRDEAFF. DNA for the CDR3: TGTGCCAGCAGCCCCAGGAGGGACGAAGCTTTCTTT.

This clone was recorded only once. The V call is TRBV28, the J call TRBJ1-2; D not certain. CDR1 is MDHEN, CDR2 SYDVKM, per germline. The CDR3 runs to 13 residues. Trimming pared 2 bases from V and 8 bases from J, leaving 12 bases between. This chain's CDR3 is CASSLLGLEGYTF. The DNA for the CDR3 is TGTGCCAGCAGTTTACTGGGTCTAGAGGGCTACACCTTC.

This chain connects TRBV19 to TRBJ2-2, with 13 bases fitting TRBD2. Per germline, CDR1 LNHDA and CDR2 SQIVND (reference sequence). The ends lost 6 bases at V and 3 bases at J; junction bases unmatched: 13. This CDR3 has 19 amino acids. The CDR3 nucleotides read TGTGCCAGTAGCTCCTCCATACCCGGACTAGCGGGGGACACCGGGGAGCTGTTTTTT. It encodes CASSSSIPGLAGDTGELFF.

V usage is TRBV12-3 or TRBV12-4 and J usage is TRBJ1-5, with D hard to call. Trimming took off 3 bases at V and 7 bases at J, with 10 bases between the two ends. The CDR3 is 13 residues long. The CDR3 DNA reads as TGTGCCAGCAGTTTGTTAGCTAACCAGCCCCAGCATTTT. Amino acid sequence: CASSLLANQPQHF.

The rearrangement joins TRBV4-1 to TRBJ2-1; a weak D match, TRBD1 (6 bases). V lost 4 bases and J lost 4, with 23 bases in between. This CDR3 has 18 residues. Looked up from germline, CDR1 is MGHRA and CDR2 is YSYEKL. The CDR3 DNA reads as TGCGCCAGCAGCCTACGGCCGGGATTAGGGGACACTTACAATGAGCAGTTCTTC. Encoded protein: CASSLRPGLGDTYNEQFF.

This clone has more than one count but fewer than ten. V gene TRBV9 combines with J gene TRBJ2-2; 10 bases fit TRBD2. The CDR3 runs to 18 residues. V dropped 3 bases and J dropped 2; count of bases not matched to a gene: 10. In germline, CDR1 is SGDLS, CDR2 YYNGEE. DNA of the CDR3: TGTGCCAGCAGCGCCGGGCGGACTAGCGGATATAACACCGGGGAGCTGTTTTTT. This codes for CASSAGRTSGYNTGELFF.

This CDR3 is CASSTAGSEQYF. CDR3 nucleotides: TGTGCCAGCTCTACGGCGGGTAGCGAGCAGTACTTC. V and J are TRBV18 and TRBJ2-7; tentatively, D is TRBD2 (5 bases). The V and J ends lost 6 bases and 6 bases respectively, with 12 bases between them. CDR3 size: 12 residues. Germline CDR1 reads KGHSH; CDR2 reads LQKENI.

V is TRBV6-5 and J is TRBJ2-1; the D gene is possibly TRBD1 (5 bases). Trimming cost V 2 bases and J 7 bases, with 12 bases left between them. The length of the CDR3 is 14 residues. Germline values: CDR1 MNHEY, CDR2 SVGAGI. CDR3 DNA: TGTGCCAGCAGTTACGCGACTTCAGGGAATGAGCAGTTCTTC. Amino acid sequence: CASSYATSGNEQFF.

The CDR3 is CASRPTGTGVLRGNQPQHF. In nucleotides, the CDR3 is TGTGCCAGCCGACCAACCGGGACAGGGGTGTTAAGGGGCAATCAGCCCCAGCATTTT. The V gene is TRBV27, the J gene TRBJ1-5; 10 nucleotides agree with TRBD1. Germline loops: CDR1 MNHEY, CDR2 SMNVEV (reference sequence). The junction had 18 bases not matched to a gene; V was cut back by 8 bases and J by 2 bases. This CDR3 is built from 19 residues.

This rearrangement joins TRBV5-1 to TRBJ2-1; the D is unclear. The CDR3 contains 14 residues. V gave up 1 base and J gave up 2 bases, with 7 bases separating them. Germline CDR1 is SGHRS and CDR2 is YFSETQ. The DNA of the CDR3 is TGCGCCAGCAGCTTGACGAGCACCTACAATGAGCAGTTCTTC. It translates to CASSLTSTYNEQFF.

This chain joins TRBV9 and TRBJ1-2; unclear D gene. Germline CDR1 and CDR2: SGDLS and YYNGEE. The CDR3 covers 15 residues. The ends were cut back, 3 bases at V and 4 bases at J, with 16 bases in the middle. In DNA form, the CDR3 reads TGTGCCAGCAGCGAAGGCAAGGCGGTTGGCTATGGCTACACCTTC. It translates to CASSEGKAVGYGYTF.

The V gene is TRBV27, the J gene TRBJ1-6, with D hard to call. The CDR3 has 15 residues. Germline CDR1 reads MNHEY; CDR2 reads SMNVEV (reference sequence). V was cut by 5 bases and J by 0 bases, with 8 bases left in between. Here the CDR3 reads CASSLRSSYNSPLHF. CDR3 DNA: TGTGCCAGCAGTCTCCGGAGCTCCTATAATTCACCCCTCCACTTT.

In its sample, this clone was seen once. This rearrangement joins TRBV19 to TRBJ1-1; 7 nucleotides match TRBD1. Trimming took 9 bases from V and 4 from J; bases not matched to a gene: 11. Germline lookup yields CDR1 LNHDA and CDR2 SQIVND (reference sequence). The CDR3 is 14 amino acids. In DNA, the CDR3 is TGTGCCAGCGCGACAGGGCTGTTGAGCACTGAAGCTTTCTTT. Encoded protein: CASATGLLSTEAFF.

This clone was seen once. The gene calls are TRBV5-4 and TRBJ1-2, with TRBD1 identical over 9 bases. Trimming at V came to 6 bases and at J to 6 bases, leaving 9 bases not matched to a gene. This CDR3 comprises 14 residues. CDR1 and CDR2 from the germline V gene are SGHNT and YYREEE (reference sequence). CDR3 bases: TGTGCCAGCACCATCACGGGACAGGGCCATGGCTACACCTTC. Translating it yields CASTITGQGHGYTF. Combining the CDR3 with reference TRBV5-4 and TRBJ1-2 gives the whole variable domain ETGVTQSPTHLIKTRGQQVTLRCSSQSGHNTVSWYQQALGQGPQFIFQYYREEENGRGNFPPRFSGLQFPNYSSELNVNALELDDSALYLCASTITGQGHGYTFGSGTRLTVV.